This T cell receptor beta chain was recovered during a study of blood T cell repertoires in COVID-19. Study-level background: Samples came from the United States, Italy and Spain, spanning acute and convalescent COVID-19.

One Seattle source followed patients from active infection through their disease course. TCRdb's copy holds only in-frame clones and misses some; the assay was immunoSEQ multiplex PCR. The sample includes hundreds of thousands of clones, 70% to 90% seen only once; the top ten take around 3%. The germline gives CDR1 SGHTA, CDR2 FQGNSA. The CDR3 has 15 residues. Trimming pared 1 base from V and 3 bases from J, leaving 10 bases between. Notes on this clone: The same CDR3 also results from other DNA sequences found in this sample.

This TCR came from a woman in her 30s with COVID-19, enrolled during active disease. J is TRBJ1-5 and V is TRBV7-2, with a possible D match to TRBD1 (6 bases). Sequencing was done on a sample of peripheral blood. DNA for the CDR3: TGTGCCAGCAGCTTAGGTCCAGGGGACAATCAGCCCCAGCATTTT. This encodes CASSLGPGDNQPQHF.